This TCR beta chain was sequenced for a study of early T cells in non-severe SARS-CoV-2 infection. On the study more broadly: With bulk RNA from unsorted whole blood as input, sequencing yielded unpaired chains.

This clonotype was detected a few times. Its antigen is still unknown. The CDR3 is made up of 14 amino acids. V lost 0 bases to trimming and J lost 1 base, with 4 bases between them. In germline, CDR1 is MGHRA, CDR2 YSYEKL. Study-level results: Clonotype matching in VDJdb favored anti-spike CD8 responses and did not capture private and CD4 specificities.

The library protocol tagged individual cDNA molecules with unique molecular identifiers. TCRdb re-derived calls from the 5' RACE reads in MiXCR, one entry per CDR3 protein. Among around 57,000 distinct CDR3 sequences, around a tenth were seen once, and the ten largest hold roughly a tenth. The origin of this receptor is an adult who was a healthcare worker with PCR-confirmed SARS-CoV-2 infection or an uninfected control (not recorded which). Sample: whole blood. The chain joins TRBV4-1 to TRBJ1-5; no firm D call. The CDR3 region has the DNA TGCGCCAGCAGCCAAGATTTCAGCAATCAGCCCCAGCATTTT. This codes for CASSQDFSNQPQHF.